The present TCR beta chain was sequenced within a study of T cells after yellow fever vaccination. Whole-study findings and limits: Clonotypes found in both CD4 and CD8 compartments made up a small share.

V lost 3 bases, J lost 6 bases, and 9 bases lay in between. Germline CDR1 is SGHNT and CDR2 is YYREEE (reference sequence). The CDR3 has 13 amino acids. As to this clonotype: Its target is not known.

TCRdb independently ran MiXCR on the 5' RACE reads; one entry per CDR3 protein. The table lists 300,000 to 350,000 distinct CDR3 sequences, approximately 4% of them singletons. The material sequenced was PBMCs, taken 5 days after the yellow fever booster vaccination. V and J are TRBV5-4 and TRBJ2-2; unclear D gene. The origin of this receptor is a man younger than 30 who received the YFV17D yellow fever vaccine. CDR3 loop: CASSSTAAGELFF. DNA for the CDR3: TGTGCCAGCAGCTCCACGGCGGCCGGGGAGCTGTTTTTT.